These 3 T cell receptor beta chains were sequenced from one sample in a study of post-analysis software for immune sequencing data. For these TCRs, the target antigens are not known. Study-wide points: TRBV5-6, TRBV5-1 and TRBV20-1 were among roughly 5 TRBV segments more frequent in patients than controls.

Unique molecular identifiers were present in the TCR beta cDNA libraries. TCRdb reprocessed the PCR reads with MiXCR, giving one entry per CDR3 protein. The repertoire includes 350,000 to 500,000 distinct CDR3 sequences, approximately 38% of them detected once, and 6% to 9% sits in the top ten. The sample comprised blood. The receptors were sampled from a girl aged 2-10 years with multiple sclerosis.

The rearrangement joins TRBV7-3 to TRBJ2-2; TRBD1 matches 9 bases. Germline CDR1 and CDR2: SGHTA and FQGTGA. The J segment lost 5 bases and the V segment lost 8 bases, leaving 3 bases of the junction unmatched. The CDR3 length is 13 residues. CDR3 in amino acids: CASGTGSTGELFF. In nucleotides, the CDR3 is TGTGCCAGCGGGACAGGGTCAACCGGGGAGCTGTTTTTT.

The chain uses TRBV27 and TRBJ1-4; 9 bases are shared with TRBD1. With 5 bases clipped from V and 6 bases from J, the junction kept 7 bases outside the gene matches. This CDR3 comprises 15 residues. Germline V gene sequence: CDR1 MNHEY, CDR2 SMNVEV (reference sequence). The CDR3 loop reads CASSRMGTGHEKLFF. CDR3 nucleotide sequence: TGTGCCAGCAGTAGGATGGGGACAGGGCATGAAAAACTGTTTTTT. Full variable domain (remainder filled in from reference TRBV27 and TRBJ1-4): EAQVTQNPRYLITVTGKKLTVTCSQNMNHEYMSWYRQDPGLGLRQIYYSMNVEVTDKGDVPEGYKVSRKEKRNFPLILESPSPNQTSLYFCASSRMGTGHEKLFFGSGTQLSVL.

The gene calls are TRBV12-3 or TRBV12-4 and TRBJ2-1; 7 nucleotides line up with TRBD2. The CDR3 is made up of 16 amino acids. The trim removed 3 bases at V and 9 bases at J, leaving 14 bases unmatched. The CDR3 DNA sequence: TGTGCCAGCAGTTTTGTGTCTAGCGGCTCGGGGGGTGAGCAGTTCTTC. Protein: CASSFVSSGSGGEQFF.